This T cell receptor (beta chain) was profiled in a study of T cell responses to AZD1222 COVID-19 vaccine (TCRdb year 2021). For the wider study: Because spike-specific TCR depth and breadth did not differ between the two schedules, AZD1222 recipients who got a second dose at roughly 4 weeks were pooled with those who got a second dose at roughly 12 weeks. TCR sequencing covered over 230 trial participants: about 210 given two doses of AZD1222 and approximately 26 given two doses of MenACWY control vaccine. Trial participants were enrolled into age subgroups of 18-55, 56-69 and 70-plus years, which contained 148, 28 and 57 TCR-sequenced participants, respectively. What the authors observed across the whole study: Participants were mostly white British and included more females than males, and it was suggested by the authors that clonal diversity may have been underestimated. Conclusions about previously exposed vaccinees are limited, since just six AZD1222 recipients were seropositive for SARS-CoV-2 at baseline. The vaccine-associated CD4 TCRs covered the entire spike protein, and the dominant responses fell in regions 160-218 and 743-854. In the small 56-69-year group, the increase in depth fell short of significance, most likely because of low power. Reportedly, close to half of the unique spike-specific TCRs recognized epitopes lying outside the regions that are mutated in the B.1.351 and B.1.1.7 variants. Spike-specific TCR breadth and depth rose significantly after two AZD1222 doses compared with day 0 and with MenACWY recipients. Because no day 14 peak-response samples were available, repertoires were characterized only after the peak T cell response.

V loses 5 bases, J loses 1 base, and the germline ends lie 6 bases apart. The cysteine opens and the phenylalanine closes a CDR3 of 13 amino acids. Here the CDR3 DNA is all that survives: 39 bases in frame from base 1. According to the germline V gene, CDR1 reads MRHNA and CDR2 reads SNTAGT. The CDR3 regions of human TCRbeta chains were analyzed by immunosequencing. As for the authors' bioinformatics: TCRs in the repertoires were compared against a reference library of SARS-CoV-2-specific TCRs that had been generated with the MIRA antigen-specificity platform. Breadth meant the fraction of unique TCRs that were SARS-CoV-2-associated, whereas depth meant the fraction of total T cells that were SARS-CoV-2-associated. Using the MIRA data, every spike-specific TCR was mapped to the spike region that the TCR reacted to and assigned to either a CD4 or a CD8 class. Log10-transformed breadth and depth values were compared by one-way ANOVA with Sidak's multiple comparisons tests. TCRdb carries this immuneACCESS record with in-frame sequences only. Its versions omit some clonotypes, under half of them owing to an unresolved V gene in the studies checked, with the rest unexplained. For V, J and clone size, that table is used; D and trimming come from the DNA. The sample table holds 150,000 to 200,000 clones, of which around 95% were seen once. Approximately 0.6% of the sample lies in the top ten.

On this clone: Its antigen target is currently unknown. No base quality values were provided; no much bigger clone lies one nucleotide off.

Sample time point, as interpreted from the label and publication: baseline before first vaccination. The vaccinee samples were drawn from two UK trials, COV001 and COV002, one of which was a single-blind randomized controlled phase 2/3 trial testing AZD1222 (ChAdOx1 nCoV-19) in healthy adults. Trial participant PBMC samples were collected at day 0 and day 28 after the second dose for TCRbeta chain sequencing. The sequencing used peripheral blood, collected on day 0 of AZD1222 vaccination. This sequence uses TRBV6-4 and TRBJ1-5, with the D gene uncertain. This sequence originates from an adult in good health. The nucleotide sequence is given as TGTGCCAGCAGTTCTGGGAGCAATCAGCCCCAGCATTTT. It is translated as CASSSGSNQPQHF.